Presented here are 13 T cell receptor beta chains from one specimen sequenced in a study of CD8+CD57+ T cells in acquired aplastic anemia. Genomic DNA was employed as the template in profiling TCR beta VDJ and CDR3. TCRdb recomputed calls from the reads with MiXCR, one row per CDR3 protein. Here the sample spans approximately 65,000 distinct CDR3 sequences, around 55% being singletons. Sequenced sample: sorted CD4+, CD8+, or CD8+CD57+ T cells (not recorded which) from PBMCs. These receptors all come from a human donor in good health, serving as a control.

This sequence joins TRBV24-1 and TRBJ1-2, with 7 nucleotides matching TRBD1. Trimming took 4 bases from V and 4 from J; bases not matched to a gene: 5. This CDR3 has 14 amino acids. Germline loops: CDR1 KGHDR, CDR2 SFDVKD. This CDR3 reads CATSEATGRYGYTF. The CDR3 bases are TGTGCCACCAGTGAAGCGACAGGGCGCTATGGCTACACCTTC.

In regard to this clonotype: No conserved phenylalanine or tryptophan ends this CDR3, so it is likely a read error. The V call is TRBV19, the J call TRBJ1-4; 9 nucleotides match TRBD1. J gave up 6 bases and V 5 bases, and 4 bases lay outside the gene matches. In germline, CDR1 is LNHDA, CDR2 SQIVND (reference sequence). The CDR3 consists of 14 residues. CDR3 sequence: CASSVRDRDEKLFL. The CDR3, as DNA: TGTGCCAGTAGTGTGCGGGACAGGGATGAAAAACTGTTTCTT.

The CDR3 reads CASARKAAELNTEAFF. For the CDR3, the DNA is TGCGCCAGCGCGAGGAAGGCAGCAGAGTTGAACACTGAAGCTTTCTTT. The chain combines TRBV5-1 with TRBJ1-1; unclear D gene. Germline lookup yields CDR1 SGHRS and CDR2 YFSETQ. This CDR3 spans 16 amino acids. Trimming took 7 bases from V and 0 from J, leaving 19 bases between them. The full variable domain, rest sourced from reference TRBV5-1 and TRBJ1-1, is KAGVTQTPRYLIKTRGQQVTLSCSPISGHRSVSWYQQTPGQGLQFLFEYFSETQRNKGNFPGRFSGRQFSNSRSEMNVSTLELGDSALYLCASARKAAELNTEAFFGQGTRLTVV.

This clonotype was counted once. This chain connects TRBV7-2 to TRBJ2-7; 8 nucleotides match TRBD2. CDR1 and CDR2 (germline): SGHTA, FQGNSA. The V and J ends lost 5 bases and 4 bases, in that order; junction bases with no gene match: 10. The CDR3 loop spans 15 amino acids. The CDR3: CASSATPERGYEQYF. The CDR3 DNA is TGTGCCAGCAGCGCCACTCCCGAGCGGGGGTACGAGCAGTACTTC.

The gene calls are TRBV19 and TRBJ2-7; D may correspond to TRBD1 or TRBD2 (5 bases each). The germline V and J ends were trimmed by 3 bases and 2 bases, with 5 bases remaining between them. CDR1 LNHDA and CDR2 SQIVND come from the germline V gene (reference sequence). The CDR3 covers 12 residues. CDR3 region: CASSMGPYEQYF. In DNA, the CDR3 is TGTGCCAGTAGTATGGGACCCTACGAGCAGTACTTC.

This rearrangement joins TRBV6-7 to TRBJ1-2; no clear D gene. TRBV6-7 is identified as an open reading frame with a role that is uncertain. The CDR3 covers 11 residues. The ends were cut back, 5 bases at V and 8 bases at J, with 9 bases in the middle. The CDR3 bases are TGTGCCAGCAGTCCGCCTTGGGGCTACACCTTC. Its translation: CASSPPWGYTF.

This clonotype was picked up many times. The junction departs from the called germline gene at one end, perhaps through a read error. The V gene is TRBV5-6, the J gene TRBJ1-6; tentatively, D is TRBD1 (5 bases). Germline V gene sequence: CDR1 SGHDT, CDR2 YYEEEE. The CDR3 length is 13 residues. CDR3 loop: CGAVQGLNSPLHF. The DNA of the CDR3 is TGCGGTGCCGTCCAGGGTCTGAATTCACCCCTCCACTTT.

The chain links TRBV2 to TRBJ2-1; the D gene is possibly TRBD2 (5 bases). Per the germline V gene, CDR1 is SNHLY and CDR2 is FYNNEI. The V and J ends lost 7 bases and 2 bases respectively, with 9 bases between them. The CDR3 has 13 residues. CDR3 DNA: TGTGCCAGCATGGCTAGCACCTACAATGAGCAGTTCTTC. This sequence encodes CASMASTYNEQFF.

The chain links TRBV10-3 to TRBJ2-3; 9 nucleotides agree with TRBD1. Germline trimming cut 0 bases from V and 2 bases from J; bases unmatched to any gene: 6. The CDR3 runs 17 residues. CDR1 and CDR2 from the germline V gene are ENHRY and SYGVKD. The CDR3 reads CAISESNRGRVTDTQYF. For the CDR3, the DNA is TGTGCCATCAGTGAGTCCAACAGGGGGCGGGTCACAGATACGCAGTATTTT.

This clonotype has only one observation. This chain's CDR3 is CNVGTSTDTQYF. In nucleotides, the CDR3 is TGCAACGTCGGGACCAGCACAGATACGCAGTATTTT. V is TRBV29-1 and J is TRBJ2-3; D is possibly TRBD1 or TRBD2 (5 bases each). In germline, CDR1 is SQVTM, CDR2 ANQGSEA. The CDR3 is 12 amino acids.

This clonotype was seen ten or more times. The CDR3 sequence is CSAYRGAGDTQYF. The CDR3 DNA follows: TGCAGTGCCTACCGGGGGGCAGGAGATACGCAGTATTTT. The chain joins TRBV20-1 to TRBJ2-3, with TRBD2 as a possible D gene (7 bases). Germline assignment: CDR1 DFQATT and CDR2 SNEGSKA (reference sequence). This CDR3 contains 13 residues. Trimming took off 6 bases at V and 5 bases at J, with 15 bases between the two ends.

This clonotype turned up a few times. A read error may explain this, as a much larger clone is one base away. The chain joins TRBV6-1 to TRBJ2-1; D may be TRBD1 (6 bases). CDR3 length: 15 amino acids. V was trimmed by 6 bases and J by 10 bases, leaving 22 bases between them. The germline V gene has CDR1 MNHNS and CDR2 SASEGT. The CDR3 nucleotides are TGTGCCAGCAGAGTTGGGCAGGGGACGAGGCTCGAGCAGTTCTTC. The encoded protein is CASRVGQGTRLEQFF.

The chain couples TRBV29-1 to TRBJ1-5, with D uncertain. Trimming cost V 4 bases and J 5 bases, with 9 bases left between them. This CDR3 region has 12 residues. CDR1 is SQVTM and CDR2 is ANQGSEA in the germline V gene. CDR3 sequence (DNA): TGCAGCGTTGGACAACTAGATCAGCCCCAGCATTTT. Translation: CSVGQLDQPQHF.